This T cell receptor beta chain was obtained from a study of cytomegalovirus exposure and HLA in healthy donors. About the study: Researchers previously reported finding 100 million or so unique TCR beta sequences from about 170 million T cells. Findings and limits, study-wide: Per a later analysis, HLA-associated TCR beta chains showed more clonal expansion than other, equally common TCR beta chains. Most TCR sequences were uncommon, yet certain public TCRs appeared in many donors.

Comments on this clone: Its antigen is undetermined.

There are 13 residues in the CDR3. Germline V lookup: CDR1 SQVTM, CDR2 ANQGSEA. The ends were cut back, 6 bases at V and 9 bases at J, with 20 bases in the middle. The PCR ran on 60 Vbeta and 13 Jbeta primers. Generated by immunoSEQ multiplex PCR, the TCRdb table keeps only in-frame clones and is missing some. The table lists 99,000 or so clones, about 80% of them singletons. The sequenced sample was PBMCs. This sequence was found in a man in his thirties or forties in good health and CMV-seronegative. The rearrangement joins TRBV29-1 to TRBJ2-5; D is uncertain. CDR3: CSVGDPSMWAQYF. DNA for the CDR3: TGCAGCGTCGGAGACCCCTCAATGTGGGCCCAGTACTTC.